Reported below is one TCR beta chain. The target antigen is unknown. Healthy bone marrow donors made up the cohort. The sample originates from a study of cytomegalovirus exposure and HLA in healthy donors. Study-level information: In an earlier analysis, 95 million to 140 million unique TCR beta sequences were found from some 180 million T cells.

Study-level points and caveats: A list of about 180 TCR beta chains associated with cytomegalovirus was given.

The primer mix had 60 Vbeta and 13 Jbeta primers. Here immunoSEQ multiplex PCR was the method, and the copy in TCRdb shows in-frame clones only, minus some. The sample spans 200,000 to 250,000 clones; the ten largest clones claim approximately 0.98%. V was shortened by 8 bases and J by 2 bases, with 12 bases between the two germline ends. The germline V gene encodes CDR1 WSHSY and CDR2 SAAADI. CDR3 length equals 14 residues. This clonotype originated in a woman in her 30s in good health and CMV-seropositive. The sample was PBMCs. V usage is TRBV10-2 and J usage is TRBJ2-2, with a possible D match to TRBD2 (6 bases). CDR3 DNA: TGCGCCAGCGTCCGGGGGATTAACACCGGGGAGCTGTTTTTT. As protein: CASVRGINTGELFF.